This TCR beta chain was found in a study of human T cells and chemical hapten exposure. The CDR3 extends over 14 amino acids. The V gene's germline CDR1 is SGHRS and CDR2 YFSETQ. Deletions cut 4 bases from V and 10 bases from J, with 18 bases between. Indicated time point: pre-sensitization, week 0. This sample's treatment: therapeutic diphenylcyclopropenone sensitization with weekly scalp DPC. MiXCR, applied by TCRdb to the RACE reads, yields one record per CDR3 protein. The sample records under 300,000 distinct CDR3 sequences, 7.5% to 9% being singletons. This specimen consisted of whole blood, obtained in connection with sensitization to the hapten diphenylcyclopropenone (DPC). This TCR derives from a woman aged 40 to 50 with alopecia areata. Some clones in this sample may be carry-over from other donors' samples. The V and J genes are TRBV5-1 and TRBJ2-1; a possible D gene is TRBD2 (6 bases). The DNA of the CDR3 is TGCGCCAGCAGCACCATTGGGACTGGCGAAGAGCAGTTCTTC. It yields the protein CASSTIGTGEEQFF. The entire variable domain, with the rest obtained from reference TRBV5-1 and TRBJ2-1, is as follows: KAGVTQTPRYLIKTRGQQVTLSCSPISGHRSVSWYQQTPGQGLQFLFEYFSETQRNKGNFPGRFSGRQFSNSRSEMNVSTLELGDSALYLCASSTIGTGEEQFFGPGTRLTVL.